Shown below are 23 T cell receptor beta chains from a single sample sequenced in a study of read filtering for tumor transcriptome and immune sequencing. From 300 to 400 ng of RNA, a library with molecular barcoded alpha/delta and beta/gamma adaptors was made. TCRdb re-derived calls from the reads in MiXCR, one entry per CDR3 protein. The table lists 30,000 to 40,000 distinct CDR3 sequences, 14% of them singletons, with less than 20% in the top ten. The sample comprised a population of CD138-negative cells sorted from bone marrow. Every receptor here comes from a donor aged 40 or older with multiple myeloma.

The V call is TRBV29-1, the J call TRBJ1-1; weak D call: TRBD1 (6 bases). The CDR3 length is 12 residues. Trimming removed 3 bases from V and 9 bases from J, with 14 bases in between. Germline CDR1 and CDR2: SQVTM and ANQGSEA. CDR3: CSVDLETGKAFF. CDR3 DNA sequence: TGCAGCGTTGATTTGGAGACAGGTAAAGCTTTCTTT.

This clonotype was recorded many times. The chain combines TRBV27 with TRBJ1-2; D ambiguous. V shed 6 bases and J shed 6 bases, with 17 bases lying between them. Germline CDR1 is MNHEY and CDR2 is SMNVEV (reference sequence). The CDR3 extends over 14 amino acids. CDR3 residues: CASSPRSKAHGYTF. As DNA, the CDR3 is TGTGCCAGCAGCCCACGATCCAAAGCCCATGGCTACACCTTC.

On this clonotype itself: A far bigger clonotype differs at one base, so this is likely a read error. The rearrangement joins TRBV11-2 to TRBJ2-3; TRBD2 matches at 7 bases. Germline CDR1 is SGHAT and CDR2 is FQNNGV. The CDR3 sequence is 14 residues long. With 6 bases clipped from V and 10 bases from J, the junction kept 13 bases outside the gene matches. The CDR3 DNA reads as TGTGCCAGCAGTCCCTGGGGAGGGCTCGATGCGCAGTATTTT. Amino acid sequence: CASSPWGGLDAQYF.

This clonotype was observed a few times. A much larger clone differs by one base, so this may be a read error. The V gene is TRBV20-1, the J gene TRBJ2-7; tentative D call: TRBD2 (6 bases). Per germline, CDR1 DFQATT and CDR2 SNEGSKA (reference sequence). V lost 6 bases and J 3 bases, leaving 15 bases between the germline ends. The CDR3 sequence is 13 residues long. The chain's CDR3 is CSAIGRRGYEQYF. CDR3 in DNA: TGCAGTGCGATAGGTCGGAGGGGCTACGAGCAGTACTTC.

This clonotype was seen more than once but under ten times. The chain joins TRBV9 to TRBJ1-6; no clear D gene. This CDR3 region has 15 residues. The germline gives CDR1 SGDLS, CDR2 YYNGEE. The V end was cut by 0 bases, the J end by 7 bases, with 11 bases between. This CDR3 is CASSVGPIVNSPLHF. DNA for the CDR3: TGTGCCAGCAGCGTAGGGCCAATTGTCAATTCACCCCTCCACTTT.

In its sample, this clonotype was seen many times. The chain joins TRBV4-3 to TRBJ1-1; no firm D call. The V gene's germline CDR1 is LGHNA and CDR2 YSLEER. The CDR3 is 13 residues long. Trimming stripped 0 bases from V and 5 bases from J, with 7 bases between. CDR3 coding DNA: TGCGCCAGCAGCCAAGATCGAGGAACTGAAGCTTTCTTT. Translation: CASSQDRGTEAFF.

This clonotype is classed as medium-sized. The chain couples TRBV6-1 to TRBJ1-1; D is uncertain. Germline CDR1 reads MNHNS; CDR2 reads SASEGT. Trimming pared 10 bases from V and 10 bases from J, leaving 10 bases between. This CDR3 has 9 residues. Here the CDR3 DNA reads TGTGCCACCGAAAATAGAGCTTTCTTT. Amino acid sequence: CATENRAFF.

Points on this clonotype: The junction differs from germline at one of its ends, possibly a read error. The rearrangement links TRBV10-1 to TRBJ2-2; D is perhaps TRBD1 or TRBD2 (6 bases each). The length of the CDR3 is 18 residues. Germline V gene data show CDR1 as WNHNN and CDR2 as SYGVQD (reference sequence). The CDR3 DNA reads TGCGCCAGCAGTGACGATTGGAATAAAGGGGGGAACGCCGGGGAGCTGTTTTTT. Translating it yields CASSDDWNKGGNAGELFF.

J is TRBJ1-5 and V is TRBV7-9, with a tentative D call TRBD1 (6 bases). CDR1 is SEHNR, CDR2 FQNEAQ, per germline (reference sequence). The CDR3 has 14 residues. V dropped 1 base and J dropped 7 bases, with 11 bases sitting between them. The CDR3 protein is CASSLDKGGQPQHF. The CDR3 DNA reads TGTGCCAGCAGCTTAGACAAGGGGGGCCAGCCCCAGCATTTT.

This clonotype occurred many times. The genes are TRBV29-1 and TRBJ2-1; 7 bases fit TRBD2. This CDR3 spans 14 amino acids. Trimming took 6 bases from V and 12 from J; bases not matched to a gene: 17. CDR1 SQVTM and CDR2 ANQGSEA come from the germline V gene. CDR3 sequence (DNA): TGCAGCGTCCCTGAAGAACGGGGGAGGGTCGGGCAGTTCTTC. This codes for CSVPEERGRVGQFF.

This clonotype was seen a handful of times. The J gene is TRBJ2-5, the V gene TRBV2; 8 bases are shared with TRBD1. J was trimmed by 0 bases and V by 5 bases; bases with no gene match: 14. The germline CDR1 and CDR2 sequences are SNHLY and FYNNEI. The CDR3 contains 18 residues. The CDR3 region is CASSQSPWTGQYQETQYF. CDR3 coding DNA: TGTGCCAGCAGTCAATCCCCTTGGACAGGGCAGTACCAAGAGACCCAGTACTTC.

There are many counts of this clonotype. The chain is built from TRBV7-2 and TRBJ1-5; D remains ambiguous. The CDR3 is 15 amino acids. The V end lost 2 bases, the J end lost 6 bases, and 14 bases lay between the germline ends. Germline assignment: CDR1 SGHTA and CDR2 FQGNSA. The DNA of the CDR3 is TGTGCCAGCAGCTTATCAAAGGACCGCGGTCAGCCCCAGCATTTT. This gives the protein CASSLSKDRGQPQHF.

This clonotype occurred many times. This rearrangement joins TRBV7-9 to TRBJ1-2, with no clear D. The germline CDR1 and CDR2 sequences are SEHNR and FQNEAQ (reference sequence). This CDR3 is 14 amino acids long. Trimming took 3 bases from V and 4 from J, leaving 12 bases between them. CDR3 protein: CASSFGEVGYGYTF. In nucleotides, the CDR3 is TGTGCCAGCAGCTTTGGGGAAGTCGGCTATGGCTACACCTTC.

This clonotype was recorded many times. J is TRBJ1-1 and V is TRBV12-3 or TRBV12-4; 9 positions match TRBD1. The CDR3 is 14 amino acids. Trimming removed 6 bases from V and 6 bases from J; junction bases left unmatched: 8. The CDR3 DNA follows: TGTGCCAGCAGCCTCGGGACAGGGTTTTCTGAAGCTTTCTTT. This encodes CASSLGTGFSEAFF.

This clonotype was seen many times. This sequence joins TRBV20-1 and TRBJ2-3; D uncertain. V was cut by 3 bases and J by 5 bases, with 9 bases left in between. The CDR3 has 12 residues. Germline assignment: CDR1 DFQATT and CDR2 SNEGSKA (reference sequence). The CDR3 nucleotides are TGCAGTGCTAGCCGTTCGGGAGATACGCAGTATTTT. Protein: CSASRSGDTQYF.

There are many counts of this clonotype. This chain uses TRBV28 with TRBJ1-5; D ambiguous. In germline, CDR1 is MDHEN, CDR2 SYDVKM. The V and J ends lost 5 bases and 0 bases respectively, with 23 bases between them. CDR3 size: 19 residues. CDR3 nucleotides: TGTGCCAGCAGTCCCTTACCCTCCGCGGGAGGTTATAGCAATCAGCCCCAGCATTTT. It encodes CASSPLPSAGGYSNQPQHF. Complete variable domain (other parts from reference TRBV28 and TRBJ1-5): DVKVTQSSRYLVKRTGEKVFLECVQDMDHENMFWYRQDPGLGLRLIYFSYDVKMKEKGDIPEGYSVSREKKERFSLILESASTNQTSMYLCASSPLPSAGGYSNQPQHFGDGTRLSIL.

At least ten counts were recorded for this clonotype. This rearrangement joins TRBV10-3 to TRBJ2-2; no clear D. V was trimmed by 10 bases and J by 6 bases, leaving 12 bases between them. This CDR3 has 12 amino acids. Germline V gives CDR1 ENHRY, CDR2 SYGVKD. CDR3 residues: CATLEGAGELFF. CDR3 bases: TGTGCCACCCTGGAAGGAGCCGGGGAGCTGTTTTTT.

In its sample, this clonotype was seen a few times. The chain recombines TRBV2 with TRBJ2-7; the D is unclear. CDR3 size: 12 residues. V was cut by 10 bases and J by 6 bases, with 16 bases left in between. CDR1 is SNHLY, CDR2 FYNNEI, per germline. The CDR3 coding sequence is TGTGCCACTTCCGGCGGCAGTTCCGAGCAGTACTTC. Translating it yields CATSGGSSEQYF. Based on the CDR3 plus reference TRBV2 and TRBJ2-7, the full variable domain is EPEVTQTPSHQVTQMGQEVILRCVPISNHLYFYWYRQILGQKVEFLVSFYNNEISEKSEIFDDQFSVERPDGSNFTLKIRSTKLEDSAMYFCATSGGSSEQYFGPGTRLTVT.

Notes on this clonotype: A read error is the likely source, as a far larger clone sits one nucleotide away. The V and J genes are TRBV7-9 and TRBJ2-2; no definite D call. CDR3 length: 18 amino acids. Germline values: CDR1 SEHNR, CDR2 FQNEAQ (reference sequence). CDR3 DNA: TGTGCCGGCAGCTTAACCGCCCCCTCTTCGTTGGGCGGCGGGGAGCTGTTTTTT. Translated: CAGSLTAPSSLGGGELFF.

This clonotype occurred many times. The rearrangement links TRBV5-1 to TRBJ1-6; no firm D call. CDR1 and CDR2 from the germline V gene are SGHRS and YFSETQ. The CDR3 has 17 amino acids. The V gene lost 0 bases and the J gene lost 0 bases, with 10 bases spanning the gap. CDR3 in amino acids: CASSLDPASSYNSPLHF. CDR3 DNA sequence: TGCGCCAGCAGCTTGGACCCAGCTAGCTCCTATAATTCACCCCTCCACTTT.

This clonotype was counted ten times or more. The chain links TRBV28 to TRBJ2-3; TRBD1 matches 9 bases. The junction had 7 bases not matched to a gene; V was cut back by 4 bases and J by 8 bases. CDR1 is MDHEN, CDR2 SYDVKM, per germline. CDR3 size: 14 residues. DNA for the CDR3: TGTGCCAGCAGTTCTAAAGGGACAGGGATTACGCAGTATTTT. It translates to CASSSKGTGITQYF.

This clonotype was seen many times. The rearrangement joins TRBV11-3 to TRBJ2-5; 7 positions agree with TRBD1. Germline V gene lookup returns CDR1 SGHNT and CDR2 YENEEA. CDR3 length: 13 residues. With 3 bases clipped from V and 3 bases from J, the junction kept 1 base outside the gene matches. The CDR3 DNA reads TGTGCCAGCAGCTTTCAGGGGGAAGAGACCCAGTACTTC. As protein: CASSFQGEETQYF.

This clonotype was counted ten times or more. The chain is built from TRBV9 and TRBJ2-5, with 10 bases matching TRBD1. The CDR3 is 15 amino acids. Germline trimming cut 3 bases from V and 6 bases from J; bases unmatched to any gene: 8. The germline CDR1 and CDR2 sequences are SGDLS and YYNGEE. CDR3 nucleotide sequence: TGTGCCAGCAGCGGTACTCAGGACAGGGGGAAGACCCAGTACTTC. Protein product: CASSGTQDRGKTQYF. The variable domain in full, with the rest retrieved from reference TRBV9 and TRBJ2-5, is DSGVTQTPKHLITATGQRVTLRCSPRSGDLSVYWYQQSLDQGLQFLIQYYNGEERAKGNILERFSAQQFPDLHSELNLSSLELGDSALYFCASSGTQDRGKTQYFGPGTRLLVL.